Following are 14 T cell receptor beta chains from one sample sequenced in a study of esophageal squamous cell carcinoma under preoperative chemotherapy. Time point meaning: before preoperative PTX-NDP chemotherapy. TCRdb passed the PCR reads through MiXCR, listing each CDR3 protein once. The table shows tens of thousands of distinct CDR3 sequences, with roughly 50% occurring only once. Sampling was conducted from a patient given preoperative chemotherapy. These receptors came from a human donor with esophageal squamous cell carcinoma. The donor label of this sample is uncertain.

This clonotype occurred many times. This chain joins TRBV6-1 and TRBJ2-7; D is perhaps TRBD1 (7 bases). V lost 3 bases and J 3 bases, leaving 21 bases between the germline ends. The CDR3 sequence is 17 residues long. CDR1 is MNHNS and CDR2 is SASEGT in the germline V gene. The CDR3 sequence: CASSDRKAGGYFYEQYF. CDR3 sequence (DNA): TGTGCCAGCAGTGATAGGAAGGCAGGGGGGTATTTCTACGAGCAGTACTTC.

The chain links TRBV7-2 to TRBJ1-1; D remains ambiguous. The CDR3 sequence is 13 residues long. Trimming shortened V by 1 base and J by 7 bases, and 10 bases separated the two germline ends. CDR1 SGHTA and CDR2 FQGNSA come from the germline V gene. CDR3 nucleotide sequence: TGTGCCAGCAGCTTAGTGACAAGCCGTGAAGCTTTCTTT. Translating it yields CASSLVTSREAFF.

The chain is built from TRBV6-5 and TRBJ1-2, with D possibly matching TRBD1 (6 bases). The V gene lost 2 bases and the J gene lost 13 bases, with 14 bases spanning the gap. CDR1 and CDR2 from the germline V gene are MNHEY and SVGAGI. The CDR3 runs 12 residues. The CDR3 is CASSYRTGSLTF. CDR3 nucleotides: TGTGCCAGCAGTTACCGAACAGGGAGCCTCACCTTC.

As to this clonotype: The junction differs from germline at one of its ends, possibly a read error. CDR3 region: CGSGSGPSATNTQFF. CDR3 DNA: TGTGGCAGCGGCTCGGGGCCGAGCGCCACAAACACGCAGTTCTTC. This chain links TRBV11-2 with TRBJ2-1; D possibly matches TRBD1 or TRBD2 (5 bases each). The CDR3 contains 15 residues. The V gene's germline CDR1 is SGHAT and CDR2 FQNNGV.

The chain recombines TRBV20-1 with TRBJ2-5; D not resolved. The assigned J gene may be wrong: the sequence end matches TRBJ2-7 better. Germline V CDR1 and CDR2: DFQATT, SNEGSKA (reference sequence). This CDR3 contains 14 residues. The CDR3 is CSARSRLTTYEQYF. The CDR3 DNA follows: TGCAGTGCTAGATCTCGCCTGACCACCTACGAGCAGTACTTC.

V gene TRBV6-1 combines with J gene TRBJ2-5; 7 bases are a match to TRBD1. The J call may be wrong; the DNA end is better matched by TRBJ2-7. CDR3 length: 14 residues. Germline V lookup: CDR1 MNHNS, CDR2 SASEGT. The CDR3 loop reads CASSPIDRANEQYF. The CDR3 DNA reads as TGTGCCAGCAGTCCCATAGACAGGGCGAACGAGCAGTACTTC.

The rearrangement links TRBV6-1 to TRBJ2-3; no reliable D call. V gave up 2 bases and J gave up 5 bases, with 17 bases separating them. CDR3 length: 16 amino acids. Germline CDR1 and CDR2: MNHNS and SASEGT. The CDR3 nucleotides are TGTGCCAGCAGTGAATCGTGGCGAAGAGACAAAGATACGCAGTATTTT. Amino acids: CASSESWRRDKDTQYF.

CDR3 bases: TGTGCCAGCCGCGCCACAGGGCCGTCAGCCAAAAACACGCAGTACTTC. It codes for CASRATGPSAKNTQYF. The chain has TRBV7-3 and TRBJ2-4; D might be TRBD1 (6 bases). The CDR3 runs 16 residues. Between the trimmed V and J ends, which lost 8 bases and 13 bases, there was a span of 30 bases. CDR1 and CDR2 from the germline V gene are SGHTA and FQGTGA.

J is TRBJ2-1 and V is TRBV5-1; TRBD1 or TRBD2 may be the D gene (5 bases each). The germline gives CDR1 SGHRS, CDR2 YFSETQ. The CDR3 runs 15 residues. V was pared by 1 base and J by 5 bases, with 13 bases between. DNA for the CDR3: TGCGCCAGCAGCTTGTGGGACGGAGTCGACAATGAGCAGTTCTTC. It is translated as CASSLWDGVDNEQFF.

CDR3 loop: CASSDRVAVTPDTQYF. The CDR3 DNA follows: TGTGCCAGCAGTGACAGGGTAGCGGTTACCCCCGATACGCAGTATTTT. The chain joins TRBV6-4 to TRBJ2-3; a weak D match, TRBD2 (6 bases). The V gene lost 2 bases and the J gene lost 6 bases, with 18 bases spanning the gap. This CDR3 is built from 16 residues. Germline CDR1 is MRHNA and CDR2 is SNTAGT.

This clonotype was found a few times. V usage is TRBV7-2 and J usage is TRBJ2-3, with 10 bases matching TRBD2. Germline loops: CDR1 SGHTA, CDR2 FQGNSA. CDR3 size: 16 residues. V was clipped by 6 bases and J by 2 bases; unmatched bases: 8. CDR3 loop: CASSTTGTSDTDTQYF. CDR3 nucleotides: TGTGCCAGCAGTACAACCGGGACTAGCGACACAGATACGCAGTATTTT.

For this clonotype: Germline and junction disagree at one end, which may indicate a read error. V is TRBV7-6 and J is TRBJ2-4; D unclear. The J call may be in error: the DNA end matches TRBJ2-5 better. The germline V gene encodes CDR1 SGHVS and CDR2 FNYEAQ. CDR3 size: 19 residues. The CDR3 DNA sequence: TGTGGCAGCAGCTTGTGTCCGGCCATCGGCGGCGGTGACAAAGAGACCCAGTACTTC. Encoded protein: CGSSLCPAIGGGDKETQYF.

The table lists this clonotype with many counts. The rearrangement links TRBV6-1 to TRBJ2-1; D gene ambiguous. CDR1 is MNHNS, CDR2 SASEGT, per germline. The CDR3 consists of 11 residues. Trimming removed 5 bases at V and 12 bases at J, with 11 bases between. The CDR3 is CASSPPPGQFF. The CDR3 DNA is TGTGCCAGCAGTCCCCCACCGGGGCAGTTCTTC.

V and J are TRBV7-9 and TRBJ2-4; 7 nucleotides agree with TRBD1. CDR3 length: 15 residues. Germline loops: CDR1 SEHNR, CDR2 FQNEAQ (reference sequence). The V gene end was trimmed by 5 bases and the J gene end by 6 bases; junction bases not matched to a gene: 10. The CDR3 region has the DNA TGTGCCAGCAGCGCCCGAAGGGACAGCGCAAACATTCAGTACTTC. Protein sequence: CASSARRDSANIQYF.